These T cell receptor beta chains were read from a single sample in a study of blood T cells in healthy people across ages. TCRdb itself ran the 5' RACE reads through MiXCR, one entry per CDR3 protein. This table has some 890,000 distinct CDR3 sequences, roughly 28% appearing once. The same data also contributed to another study, on T cells of mothers and their children.

The sample taken for sequencing was blood. These receptors all come from a woman between 40 and 55 years old in good health. Each CDR3 is given with its conserved first and last residue. D genes are given only for firm matches. Some rows mark clone size as missing; the rest say once, few, many or name a class of expanded clone.

TRBV20-1	TRBJ2-7	-	once	CSAREGAGITYEQYF	TGCAGTGCTAGAGAAGGGGCAGGGATAACCTACGAGCAGTACTTC
TRBV20-1	TRBJ1-1	-	few	CSARGRMNTEAFF	TGCAGTGCTAGAGGGCGGATGAACACTGAAGCTTTCTTT
TRBV5-6	TRBJ1-5	TRBD1	-	CASSHQGAQPQHF	TGTGCCAGCAGTCACCAGGGGGCGCAGCCCCAGCATTTT
TRBV3-1	TRBJ2-7	TRBD2	-	CASSQASGGGATGEQYF	TGTGCCAGCAGCCAAGCTAGCGGGGGAGGCGCTACTGGCGAGCAGTACTTC
TRBV27	TRBJ1-6	TRBD1	-	CASSTGVSPLHF	TGTGCCAGCAGTACAGGGGTCTCACCCCTCCACTTT
TRBV6-2/TRBV6-3	TRBJ1-1	TRBD1	few	CASSWKQGADTEAFF	TGTGCCAGCAGTTGGAAACAGGGGGCGGACACTGAAGCTTTCTTT
TRBV7-2	TRBJ2-3	-	-	CASSLVHGGLSTDTQYF	TGTGCCAGCAGCTTAGTGCACGGGGGGCTTAGCACAGATACGCAGTATTTT
TRBV18	TRBJ2-7	-	few	CASSPPSQGRCEQYF	TGTGCCAGCTCACCACCCTCCCAGGGGAGATGCGAGCAGTACTTC
TRBV7-6	TRBJ2-7	-	many	CASSEESDEQYF	TGTGCCAGCAGCGAAGAGAGCGACGAGCAGTACTTC
TRBV7-2	TRBJ2-2	TRBD1	-	CASSGRQGQRELFF	TGTGCCAGCAGCGGCCGACAGGGTCAGAGGGAGCTGTTTTTT
TRBV15	TRBJ1-5	-	-	CATSRDDLSNQPQHF	TGTGCCACCAGCAGAGACGACCTTAGCAATCAGCCCCAGCATTTT
TRBV6-6	TRBJ2-3	TRBD2	-	CASSSGGGASTQYF	TGTGCCAGCAGTTCTGGCGGGGGGGCCTCTACGCAGTATTTT
TRBV19	TRBJ2-3	TRBD2	once	CASSILAGGRIDTQYF	TGTGCCAGTAGTATCCTAGCGGGGGGCCGCATCGATACGCAGTATTTT
TRBV14	TRBJ2-7	TRBD2	many	CASSPREGLMIYEQYF	TGTGCCAGCAGCCCCCGGGAGGGTTTGATGATTTACGAGCAGTACTTC
TRBV6-5	TRBJ1-1	-	few	CASSSLRNTEAFF	TGTGCCAGCAGTTCCCTGAGGAACACTGAAGCTTTCTTT